These 7 T cell receptor beta chains were sequenced from one sample in a study of cytomegalovirus exposure and HLA in healthy donors. The primer mix had 60 Vbeta and 13 Jbeta primers. Profiled with immunoSEQ multiplex PCR; TCRdb holds only in-frame clones, not every one. The profile shows roughly 160,000 clones, about three quarters of them singletons. Sequencing was done on a sample of PBMCs. The receptors derive from a woman younger than 45 in good health and CMV-seronegative.

V gene TRBV15 combines with J gene TRBJ2-1, with 9 bases lining up with TRBD2. This CDR3 is 17 amino acids long. V was pared by 4 bases and J by 2 bases, with 9 bases of the junction left unmatched. The germline V gene has CDR1 LNHNV and CDR2 YYDKDF (reference sequence). CDR3 nucleotides: TGTGCCACCAGCAACGCCTCGGCTAGCGGGACCTACAATGAGCAGTTCTTC. Translating gives CATSNASASGTYNEQFF.

The chain couples TRBV30 to TRBJ2-2; possibly TRBD1 for D (6 bases). The CDR3 spans 14 residues. Trimming pared 4 bases from V and 5 bases from J, leaving 14 bases between. Looked up from germline, CDR1 is GTSNPN and CDR2 is SVGIG (reference sequence). CDR3: CAWIRTALTGELFF. In DNA, the CDR3 is TGTGCCTGGATAAGGACAGCCCTAACCGGGGAGCTGTTTTTT.

CDR3 bases: TGTGCCAGCAGGTCCACAGGGAACACCGGGGAGCTGTTTTTT. This codes for CASRSTGNTGELFF. The chain has TRBV5-6 and TRBJ2-2; D is possibly TRBD1 (5 bases). CDR3 length equals 14 residues. Germline V lookup: CDR1 SGHDT, CDR2 YYEEEE. V was shortened by 5 bases and J by 1 base, with 9 bases between the two germline ends.

This clone was counted only a few times. The chain is built from TRBV6-4 and TRBJ2-1; 11 nucleotides agree with TRBD2. Germline assignment: CDR1 MRHNA and CDR2 SNTAGT. This CDR3 contains 15 residues. The V gene end was trimmed by 3 bases and the J gene end by 5 bases; junction bases not matched to a gene: 3. The CDR3 is CASSEGTSGDNEQFF. The CDR3 nucleotides are TGTGCCAGCAGTGAAGGGACTAGCGGAGACAATGAGCAGTTCTTC.

This clone showed up just a few times. The CDR3 DNA reads TGTGCCACCAGCAGAACAGGGCTTGGAAACACCATATATTTT. Amino acid sequence: CATSRTGLGNTIYF. The chain links TRBV15 to TRBJ1-3; D may be TRBD1 (6 bases). V shed 2 bases and J shed 3 bases, with 8 bases lying between them. The CDR3 contains 14 residues. CDR1 and CDR2 from the germline V gene are LNHNV and YYDKDF (reference sequence).

The chain joins TRBV5-1 to TRBJ2-2; D unresolved. Looked up from germline, CDR1 is SGHRS and CDR2 is YFSETQ. This CDR3 has 15 amino acids. V lost 1 base, J lost 0 bases, and 7 bases lay in between. The CDR3 loop is CASSLTSPNTGELFF. The CDR3 DNA reads as TGCGCCAGCAGCTTGACTTCCCCGAACACCGGGGAGCTGTTTTTT.

A few counts support this clone. The chain has TRBV5-1 and TRBJ2-7; TRBD2 might be the D (6 bases). Germline-derived CDR1 and CDR2 are SGHRS and YFSETQ. With 0 bases removed from V and 3 bases from J, the gap between germline ends came to 13 bases. The CDR3 is 15 residues long. The CDR3 loop is CASSLVSGAYYEQYF. CDR3 bases: TGCGCCAGCAGCTTGGTATCGGGAGCCTACTACGAGCAGTACTTC.